This is a list of T cell receptor beta chains from one sample in a study of blood T cell repertoires in COVID-19. Sequencing was performed with immunoSEQ multiplex PCR; in TCRdb, only in-frame clones are kept and a portion is missing. Of fewer than 350,000 clones in the sample, around 90% were seen once. Sequencing was done on a sample of PBMCs or T cells enriched from blood (not recorded which). Every receptor here comes from a woman in her forties with acute COVID-19. Each CDR3 is given with its conserved first and last residue. Each record gives: J gene, CDR3 length, V gene, clone size, D gene, CDR3 DNA, CDR3 protein. D genes are given only for firm matches. Not all rows give a size; the values are once, few, many and, for expanded clones, a class.

TRBJ2-3,16,TRBV15,-,TRBD2,TGTGCCACCAGCAGAGGTAGCGGGGCCAGCACAGATACGCAGTATTTT,CATSRGSGASTDTQYF
TRBJ2-3,15,TRBV18,-,-,TGTGCCAGCTCACCACCGGGACTGAGCACAGATACGCAGTATTTT,CASSPPGLSTDTQYF
TRBJ2-5,15,TRBV5-1,-,TRBD2,TGCGCCAGCAGCTTGACGGGGGGTACACAAGAGACCCAGTACTTC,CASSLTGGTQETQYF
TRBJ2-7,17,TRBV28,-,-,TGTGCCAGCAGGGTAAGGCGGACAGCCTCGAGCTCCTACGAGCAGTACTTC,CASRVRRTASSSYEQYF
TRBJ1-5,13,TRBV30,-,-,TGTGCCTGGAAAAAGGGGAGCAATCAGCCCCAGCATTTT,CAWKKGSNQPQHF
TRBJ2-3,16,TRBV6-1,-,TRBD2,TGTGCCAGCAGTGAATCCCGACTAGCGGGAGGGCATACGCAGTATTTT,CASSESRLAGGHTQYF
TRBJ2-2,14,TRBV11-3,-,-,TGTGCCAGCAGAAGGGGCGGGGGCCTCGGGGAGCTGTTTTTT,CASRRGGGLGELFF
TRBJ2-1,16,TRBV11-3,-,TRBD2,TGTGCCAGCAGACACCTGAGCGGGATCACCTACAATGAGCAGTTCTTC,CASRHLSGITYNEQFF
TRBJ1-2,15,TRBV18,once,TRBD1,TGTGCCAGCTCAGGGCGGACAGGGGGCGACTATGGCTACACCTTC,CASSGRTGGDYGYTF
TRBJ2-7,15,TRBV3-1/TRBV3-2,-,TRBD2,TGTGCCAGCAGCCAAAGCGGACTAGCTGGTTACGAGCAGTACTTC,CASSQSGLAGYEQYF
TRBJ2-1,18,TRBV28,-,-,TGTGCCAGCAGTTACGGCGGGCCGAGGGTAACTACCTTCAATGAGCAGTTCTTC,CASSYGGPRVTTFNEQFF
TRBJ1-1,15,TRBV7-9,-,-,TGTGCCAGCAGCCACTCTACAGGGCTGAACACTGAAGCTTTCTTT,CASSHSTGLNTEAFF
TRBJ2-7,15,TRBV5-4,-,-,TGTGCCAGCAGCGGCGAGGGGGGGCGAAAATACGAGCAGTACTTC,CASSGEGGRKYEQYF
TRBJ2-1,12,TRBV6-5,-,-,TGTGCCAGCAACCAGATGTTCGGGGAGCAGTTCTTC,CASNQMFGEQFF
TRBJ2-5,15,TRBV7-2,few,TRBD2,TGTGCCAGCAGCTTAGTACTAGCGGGGAGGGAGACCCAGTACTTC,CASSLVLAGRETQYF
TRBJ1-5,16,TRBV5-8,-,TRBD1,TGTGCCAGCAGCCCGGGACAGGGGGCGTTTGGTCAGCCCCAGCATTTT,CASSPGQGAFGQPQHF
TRBJ2-7,14,TRBV29-1,-,TRBD2,TGCAGCGTCAAACTTAGCAAGGGAGGGGAGGAGCAGTACTTC,CSVKLSKGGEEQYF
TRBJ2-3,15,TRBV2,-,-,TGTGCCAGCAGTGAATACGACTCCGCCACAGATACGCAGTATTTT,CASSEYDSATDTQYF
TRBJ2-3,15,TRBV4-2,-,-,TGTGCCAGCAGACGGAGCTCCTCTAGCACAGATACGCAGTATTTT,CASRRSSSSTDTQYF
TRBJ1-4,15,TRBV18,-,TRBD1,TGTGCCAGCTCACCCCCGGACAGGGGGAGGGAAAAACTGTTTTTT,CASSPPDRGREKLFF
TRBJ2-1,15,TRBV3-1/TRBV3-2,-,TRBD2,TGTGCCAGCAGCCAAGGGTCTAGCGGGAGAGGTGAGCAGTTCTTC,CASSQGSSGRGEQFF
TRBJ2-5,16,TRBV5-1,-,TRBD2,TGCGCCAGCAGGCCCGGGACTAGCGGGACCCAAGAGACCCAGTACTTC,CASRPGTSGTQETQYF
TRBJ2-2,14,TRBV27,-,TRBD2,TGTGCCAGCTCCAGGACTAGCCCGACCGGGGAGCTGTTTTTT,CASSRTSPTGELFF
TRBJ2-2,17,TRBV30,-,-,TGTGCCTGGAGTCCCTCCCTGGGGCAGGGGAACACCGGGGAGCTGTTTTTT,CAWSPSLGQGNTGELFF
TRBJ2-1,16,TRBV19,once,TRBD2,TGTGCCAGTAGTAACTGGGGACTAGCAAAATACAATGAGCAGTTCTTC,CASSNWGLAKYNEQFF
TRBJ2-1,16,TRBV19,-,TRBD2,TGTGCCAGTAGCTCCCCGGGACTAGCGGATTACAATGAGCAGTTCTTC,CASSSPGLADYNEQFF
TRBJ2-1,12,TRBV3-1/TRBV3-2,-,-,TGTGCCAGCAGCCAAGACAGGATGGAGCAGTTCTTC,CASSQDRMEQFF
TRBJ2-5,18,TRBV25-1,-,TRBD2,TGTGCCAGCAGTGAAAATCTTCTAGCGGGAGCAGTGGGAGAGACCCAGTACTTC,CASSENLLAGAVGETQYF
TRBJ1-4,17,TRBV7-8,-,-,TGTGCCAGCAGCTGGGGGGGATTAGACAGTCCTAATGAAAAACTGTTTTTT,CASSWGGLDSPNEKLFF
TRBJ1-5,16,TRBV28,-,-,TGTGCCAGCAAAAGGGTAGACGGGGGTGTAGGACTGCCCCAGCATTTT,CASKRVDGGVGLPQHF